This TCR beta chain was found in a study of CXCR3-negative and CXCR3-positive naive CD8 T cells. About the study: Some 140 million TRB reads were obtained in total, which works out to about 1.5 +/- 0.3 million per library. Findings and caveats of the study: Naive CXCR3-positive and CXCR3-negative cells shared TRBV-TRBJ usage; memory cells diverged. Greater hydrophobicity was found in TRB CDR3s of CXCR3-positive naive cells than of CXCR3-negative naive cells.

With UMI labels, 5' RACE was used to prepare the TRB cDNA libraries. TCRdb reprocessed the 5' RACE reads and stores each CDR3 protein as one record, lacking DNA. This sample's table has roughly 93,000 distinct CDR3 sequences. The CDR3 runs to 15 residues. About this clonotype itself: Its matching antigen is unknown.

The V gene is TRBV12-3 or TRBV12-4, the J gene TRBJ2-3; TCRdb's D call, TRBD1, is unchecked because there is no DNA. The specimen sequenced was naive CXCR3+ CD8+ T cells from blood. Sample subset: CD45RO-CCR7+CD27+CD95- naive CD8+ T cells expressing CXCR3 (TNR3+). This clonotype was sampled from a human donor in good health. Some clones in this sample may be carry-over from other donors' samples. This CDR3 is CASGGADGRTDTQYF.